This T cell receptor beta chain is from a study of T cells in Graves' hyperthyroidism and ophthalmopathy. RNA transcripts provided the source from which TCR beta CDR3 regions were amplified. A first-round RT-PCR of the TCR CDR3 used the HTBI primer set. TCRdb independently ran MiXCR on the multiplex PCR reads; one entry per CDR3 protein. The table shows about 320,000 distinct CDR3 sequences, with around 17% occurring only once. Findings and caveats of the study: In the analysis, a 13 V-J model separated ophthalmopathy from stable hyperthyroidism.

The CDR3 is 15 residues long. The germline V and J ends were trimmed by 6 bases and 7 bases, with 18 bases remaining between them. As to this clonotype: What it binds is not known.

Sequencing input: blood. This chain links TRBV12-3 or TRBV12-4 with TRBJ1-4; tentative D call: TRBD1 (6 bases). This clonotype originated in a man in his thirties or forties with Graves' hyperthyroidism. The CDR3 DNA follows: TGTGCCAGCAGACCCAGTACAGGGCTTAGTGAAAAACTGTTTTTT. As protein: CASRPSTGLSEKLFF.